The source of this T cell receptor beta chain is a study of blood T cell repertoires in COVID-19. In the study overall: Spain, Italy and the United States supplied samples that represented acute and convalescent COVID-19. Sources were T cells, B-cell-depleted T cells, or PBMCs; the material itself was cDNA or gDNA.

This CDR3 comprises 15 residues. Germline V CDR1 and CDR2: MNHEY, SVGAGI. After removal of 8 bases from V and 5 bases from J, the junction contained 7 bases not matched to a gene. Authors' methods: Reference gene primer amplification gave nucleated cell count estimates. Clones were read by immunoSEQ multiplex PCR, and TCRdb kept only the in-frame ones, dropping some. Clone size and V and J calls were adopted from that table, with D and trimming inferred from the DNA. The sample records some 260,000 clones, less than 85% being singletons. The J gene is TRBJ1-4, the V gene TRBV6-5; 11 bases align to TRBD1. This clonotype was sampled from a woman aged 18-29 years with acute or convalescent COVID-19. Sequenced sample: peripheral blood. DNA for the CDR3: TGTGCCAGCGGGGACAGGGGGTTTTTCAATGAAAAACTGTTTTTT. As protein: CASGDRGFFNEKLFF.